This TCR beta chain emerged from a study of blood T cell repertoires in COVID-19. Study in general: The study drew acute and convalescent COVID-19 samples from the United States, Italy and Spain. Sources were T cells, B-cell-depleted T cells, or PBMCs; the material itself was cDNA or gDNA.

V was cut by 5 bases and J by 6 bases, with 20 bases left in between. The CDR3 has 15 residues. Germline V gives CDR1 SGHTA, CDR2 FQGNSA. Authors' data handling: Quantification of nucleated cells was approximated via reference gene primer amplification. Libraries were prepared by immunoSEQ multiplex PCR; TCRdb keeps only in-frame clonotypes and omits some of them. V, J and clone size were drawn from that table, and D and trimming were deduced from the DNA. The data contain around 150,000 clones, around 80% of them singletons. The TCR was taken from a woman aged 45-59 years with acute or convalescent COVID-19. The sequencing input was peripheral blood. J is TRBJ2-7 and V is TRBV7-2; D is perhaps TRBD2 (5 bases). The CDR3 coding sequence is TGTGCCAGCAGCCCCGACGGAGGAGAGGGCCTCGAGCAGTACTTC. Amino acids: CASSPDGGEGLEQYF.